Sequencing of this T cell receptor (beta chain) was carried out in a study of cytomegalovirus exposure and HLA in healthy donors. The PCR used 60 Vbeta and 13 Jbeta primers. Some clones are missing from TCRdb's copy, which holds only in-frame ones; the method was immunoSEQ multiplex PCR. The sample has 150,000 to 200,000 clones, 65% to 80% seen once. The clonotype comes from a woman aged 40 to 50 in good health and CMV-seropositive. The specimen sequenced was PBMCs.

In nucleotides, the CDR3 is TGCGCCAGCAGCTTCAGGGGCCCGAACACTGAAGCTTTCTTT. It yields the protein CASSFRGPNTEAFF. The rearrangement links TRBV5-1 to TRBJ1-1; the D gene is possibly TRBD1 (6 bases). CDR1 is SGHRS, CDR2 YFSETQ, per germline. V was clipped by 2 bases and J by 1 base, with 9 bases between them. CDR3 length: 14 amino acids.